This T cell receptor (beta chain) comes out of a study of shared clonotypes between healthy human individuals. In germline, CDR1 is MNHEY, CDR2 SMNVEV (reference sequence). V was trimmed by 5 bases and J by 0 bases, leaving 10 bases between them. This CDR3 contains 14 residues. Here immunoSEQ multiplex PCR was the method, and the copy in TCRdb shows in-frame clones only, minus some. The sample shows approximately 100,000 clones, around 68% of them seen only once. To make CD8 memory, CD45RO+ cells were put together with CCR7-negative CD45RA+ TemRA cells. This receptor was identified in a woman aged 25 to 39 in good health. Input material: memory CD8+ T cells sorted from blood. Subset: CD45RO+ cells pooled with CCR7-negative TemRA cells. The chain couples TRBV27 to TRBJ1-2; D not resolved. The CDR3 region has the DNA TGTGCCAGCAGTAAGACACTCGCTAACTATGGCTACACCTTC. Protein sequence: CASSKTLANYGYTF.